These 8 T cell receptor beta chains were all obtained from the same sample, sequenced in a study of CD8 T cells in Susac syndrome. RNA totalling roughly 0.45 to 1 ug underwent reverse transcription with random hexamers. TCRdb recomputed calls from the immunoSEQ multiplex PCR reads with MiXCR, one row per CDR3 protein. The repertoire holds under 200,000 distinct CDR3 sequences, with about 90% as singletons. Sequencing was done on a sample of CD4+ T cells from PBMCs. The receptor set was obtained from a human donor in good health.

This clonotype was detected once. The chain combines TRBV20-1 with TRBJ2-7, with TRBD1 matching over 7 bases. Germline CDR1 is DFQATT and CDR2 is SNEGSKA (reference sequence). This CDR3 comprises 14 residues. The V and J ends lost 3 bases and 3 bases, in that order; junction bases with no gene match: 8. This CDR3 reads CSARIGGAGYEQYF. In DNA form, the CDR3 reads TGCAGTGCTAGGATAGGGGGCGCGGGCTACGAGCAGTACTTC.

V usage is TRBV12-3 or TRBV12-4 and J usage is TRBJ2-5; TRBD2 agrees at 10 bases. Trimming removed 8 bases from V and 5 bases from J; junction bases left unmatched: 11. There are 15 residues in the CDR3. CDR3 residues: CASLPSGRPWETQYF. CDR3 sequence (DNA): TGTGCCAGCCTCCCTAGCGGGAGACCATGGGAGACCCAGTACTTC.

The chain combines TRBV10-2 with TRBJ1-1; the match to TRBD1 covers 9 bases. CDR1 and CDR2 from the germline V gene are WSHSY and SAAADI. CDR3 length equals 14 residues. The ends lost 6 bases at V and 5 bases at J; junction bases unmatched: 7. In DNA, the CDR3 is TGCGCCAGCAGCCCGGACAGGGGAGGGACTGAAGCTTTCTTT. Its translation: CASSPDRGGTEAFF.

The CDR3 DNA is TGTGCCAGCAGTTATGGCCGAGAGACCCAGTACTTC. The encoded protein is CASSYGRETQYF. The gene calls are TRBV6-2 or TRBV6-3 and TRBJ2-5; D is ambiguous. The CDR3 runs 12 residues. Germline V lookup: CDR1 MNHEY, CDR2 SVGEGT. The ends were cut back, 3 bases at V and 4 bases at J, with 6 bases in the middle.

The V and J genes are TRBV19 and TRBJ1-6, with 11 bases matching TRBD1. The CDR3 is 15 residues long. Trimming cost V 5 bases and J 8 bases; bases outside gene matches: 5. The germline CDR1 and CDR2 sequences are LNHDA and SQIVND (reference sequence). DNA for the CDR3: TGTGCCAGTAGTCCGCCGGACAGGGGGCATTCACCCCTCCACTTT. Encoded protein: CASSPPDRGHSPLHF.

This sequence joins TRBV7-2 and TRBJ2-3; 16 bases map to TRBD2. Trimming at V came to 3 bases and at J to 4 bases, leaving 7 bases not matched to a gene. Germline values: CDR1 SGHTA, CDR2 FQGNSA. The CDR3 consists of 18 residues. The DNA for the CDR3 is TGTGCCAGCAGCTTCCTCGGGACTAGCGGGGGGGCCCCAGATACGCAGTATTTT. This codes for CASSFLGTSGGAPDTQYF. Supplemented by reference TRBV7-2 and TRBJ2-3, the full variable domain reads GAGVSQSPSNKVTEKGKDVELRCDPISGHTALYWYRQSLGQGLEFLIYFQGNSAPDKSGLPSDRFSAERTGGSVSTLTIQRTQQEDSAVYLCASSFLGTSGGAPDTQYFGPGTRLTVL.

The rearrangement joins TRBV14 to TRBJ2-3; no clear D gene. V gave up 0 bases and J gave up 3 bases, with 4 bases separating them. Germline-derived CDR1 and CDR2 are SGHDN and FVKESK. CDR3 size: 13 residues. CDR3 bases: TGTGCCAGCAGCCAAGATTTAACAGATACGCAGTATTTT. Its protein product is CASSQDLTDTQYF. Filled out from reference TRBV14 and TRBJ2-3, the complete variable domain reads EAGVTQFPSHSVIEKGQTVTLRCDPISGHDNLYWYRRVMGKEIKFLLHFVKESKQDESGMPNNRFLAERTGGTYSTLKVQPAELEDSGVYFCASSQDLTDTQYFGPGTRLTVL.

The gene calls are TRBV30 and TRBJ2-3; possible D gene TRBD1, 5 bases. V was trimmed by 2 bases and J by 2 bases, leaving 11 bases between them. Germline V gives CDR1 GTSNPN, CDR2 SVGIG (reference sequence). This CDR3 region has 14 residues. For the CDR3, the DNA is TGTGCCTGGAGTATAGGGGTCACCACAGATACGCAGTATTTT. Amino acids: CAWSIGVTTDTQYF.